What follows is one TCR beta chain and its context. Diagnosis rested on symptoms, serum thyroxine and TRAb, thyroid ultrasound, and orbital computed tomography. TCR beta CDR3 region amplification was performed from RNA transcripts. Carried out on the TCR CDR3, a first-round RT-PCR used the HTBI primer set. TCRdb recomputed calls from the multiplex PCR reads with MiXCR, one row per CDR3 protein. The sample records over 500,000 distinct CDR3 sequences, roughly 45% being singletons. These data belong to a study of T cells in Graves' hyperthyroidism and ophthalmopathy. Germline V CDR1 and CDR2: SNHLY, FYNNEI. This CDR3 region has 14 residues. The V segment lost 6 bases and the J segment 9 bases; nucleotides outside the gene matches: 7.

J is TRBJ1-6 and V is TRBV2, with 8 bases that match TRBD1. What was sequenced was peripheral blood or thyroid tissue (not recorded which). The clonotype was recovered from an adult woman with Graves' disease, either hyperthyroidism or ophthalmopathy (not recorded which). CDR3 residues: CASSPDRETSPLHF. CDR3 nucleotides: TGTGCCAGCAGCCCGGACAGGGAGACTTCACCCCTCCACTTT.